The rows below give T cell receptor beta chains drawn from one sample of a study of blood T cell repertoires in COVID-19. Produced via immunoSEQ multiplex PCR; TCRdb's table is partial and in-frame only. The data show 100,000 or so clones, approximately 80% seen once. Sequenced input: peripheral blood. Receptors originate from a man between 65 and 85 years old with active or convalescent COVID-19. The CDR3 runs from the conserved cysteine through the conserved F or W. The D gene is left open where the match is weak. Size values are once, few and many counts, or a class for expanded clones, and some rows have none.

d_call,clone_size,j_call,v_call,cdr3_aa,cdr3_nt
NA,NA,TRBJ1-4,TRBV28,CASSLWGAFNEKLFF,TGTGCCAGCAGTTTATGGGGGGCGTTTAATGAAAAACTGTTTTTT
TRBD1,NA,TRBJ2-7,TRBV28,CASAITGGMQYF,TGTGCCAGCGCCATAACAGGGGGGATGCAGTACTTC
TRBD2,NA,TRBJ2-5,TRBV27,CASILAGGRGETQYF,TGTGCCAGCATCCTAGCGGGGGGGCGAGGGGAGACCCAGTACTTC
NA,once,TRBJ1-1,TRBV5-1,CASTQGGLRNTEAFF,TGCGCCAGCACCCAGGGTGGGTTGAGGAACACTGAAGCTTTCTTT
NA,NA,TRBJ1-3,TRBV10-3,CAINTGQRNTIYF,TGTGCCATCAACACAGGGCAAAGAAACACCATATATTTT
TRBD1,NA,TRBJ2-7,TRBV29-1,CSVGTGIPYEQYF,TGCAGCGTTGGGACAGGTATTCCCTACGAGCAGTACTTC
TRBD2,NA,TRBJ2-1,TRBV10-3,CAISETSGTNNEQFF,TGTGCCATCAGTGAGACTAGCGGAACGAACAATGAGCAGTTCTTC
TRBD2,NA,TRBJ2-1,TRBV7-8,CASSLVLAEANNEQFF,TGTGCCAGCAGCTTAGTCCTAGCGGAGGCAAATAATGAGCAGTTCTTC
NA,NA,TRBJ2-2,TRBV30,CAWSETGTGELFF,TGTGCCTGGAGCGAAACAGGGACCGGGGAGCTGTTTTTT
NA,NA,TRBJ2-5,TRBV5-1,CASSLGGSTEGTQYF,TGCGCCAGCAGCTTGGGAGGTAGCACCGAAGGGACCCAGTACTTC
NA,NA,TRBJ1-5,TRBV30,CAWSVLDQPQHF,TGTGCCTGGAGTGTACTCGATCAGCCCCAGCATTTT
NA,NA,TRBJ2-5,TRBV7-3,CASSLRGGETQYF,TGTGCCAGCAGCTTAAGGGGCGGAGAGACCCAGTACTTC
TRBD2,NA,TRBJ2-1,TRBV3-1/TRBV3-2,CASSLLAGGHNNEQFF,TGTGCCAGCAGCCTTCTAGCGGGGGGTCACAACAATGAGCAGTTCTTC
NA,NA,TRBJ1-5,TRBV2,CASTPAGGDQPQHF,TGTGCCAGCACCCCGGCGGGGGGGGATCAGCCCCAGCATTTT
NA,NA,TRBJ1-2,TRBV28,CASSPDRSRGYTF,TGTGCCAGCAGCCCCGACAGGAGTCGTGGCTACACCTTC
TRBD1,few,TRBJ1-6,TRBV9,CASSARTGDNSPLHF,TGTGCCAGCAGCGCCCGGACAGGGGACAATTCACCCCTCCACTTT
NA,NA,TRBJ2-5,TRBV18,CASSPGQIQETQYF,TGTGCCAGCTCCCCAGGACAGATTCAAGAGACCCAGTACTTC
NA,NA,TRBJ1-1,TRBV6-5,CASSYQAEAFF,TGTGCCAGCAGTTACCAGGCGGAAGCTTTCTTT
NA,NA,TRBJ1-1,TRBV5-3,CARSLVTRGVNTEAFF,TGTGCCAGAAGCTTGGTTACGCGGGGCGTGAACACTGAAGCTTTCTTT
NA,NA,TRBJ2-3,TRBV30,CAWSAGSRTDTQYF,TGTGCCTGGAGTGCGGGATCCCGCACAGATACGCAGTATTTT
NA,once,TRBJ2-2,TRBV30,CAWSAFAVDTGELFF,TGTGCCTGGAGTGCTTTCGCGGTGGACACCGGGGAGCTGTTTTTT
TRBD1,NA,TRBJ2-7,TRBV5-5,CASSLGQGFSYEQYF,TGTGCCAGCAGCTTGGGACAGGGATTTTCCTACGAGCAGTACTTC
NA,few,TRBJ2-7,TRBV7-9,CASSFGVGSYEQYF,TGTGCCAGCAGCTTTGGTGTTGGGAGCTACGAGCAGTACTTC
NA,NA,TRBJ2-1,TRBV7-3,CASSLTWGDEQFF,TGTGCCAGCAGCTTAACATGGGGGGACGAGCAGTTCTTC
NA,NA,TRBJ1-5,TRBV10-3,CAISDAGAGQPQHF,TGTGCCATCAGTGACGCAGGGGCGGGTCAGCCCCAGCATTTT
TRBD2,few,TRBJ2-1,TRBV6-5,CASSSRAGGLNEQFF,TGTGCCAGCAGTTCCCGAGCGGGAGGGCTTAATGAGCAGTTCTTC
TRBD1,once,TRBJ2-2,TRBV7-7,CASTTGDHGELFF,TGTGCCAGCACGACAGGGGATCACGGGGAGCTGTTTTTT
TRBD2,NA,TRBJ2-7,TRBV9,CASSVASGFSYEQYF,TGTGCCAGCAGCGTAGCTAGCGGCTTCTCCTACGAGCAGTACTTC
NA,few,TRBJ1-5,TRBV5-6,CASSPDQPQHF,TGTGCCAGCAGCCCAGATCAGCCCCAGCATTTT
TRBD2,NA,TRBJ2-7,TRBV3-1/TRBV3-2,CASSSFSGSSYEQYF,TGTGCCAGCAGCTCCTTTAGCGGGAGCTCCTACGAGCAGTACTTC
NA,NA,TRBJ1-2,TRBV2,CASTGLLTPYGYTF,TGTGCCAGCACGGGACTTTTAACCCCCTATGGCTACACCTTC
NA,NA,TRBJ1-6,TRBV18,CASSPKDGGRGSPLHF,TGTGCCAGCTCACCTAAGGACGGAGGGCGTGGGTCACCCCTCCACTTT
NA,NA,TRBJ2-6,TRBV10-2,CASSVSSVGGASSGANVLTF,TGCGCCAGCAGTGTCTCGTCTGTTGGCGGCGCGAGCTCTGGGGCCAACGTCCTGACTTTC
TRBD1,few,TRBJ1-3,TRBV28,CASSSPPGGSHSGNTIYF,TGTGCCAGCAGTTCGCCACCAGGGGGTTCTCACTCTGGAAACACCATATATTTT
TRBD2,NA,TRBJ2-3,TRBV4-1,CASSPTSGGTDTQYF,TGCGCCAGCAGCCCGACTAGCGGGGGCACAGATACGCAGTATTTT
NA,few,TRBJ1-3,TRBV5-1,CASSLEAGGPSSGNTIYF,TGCGCCAGCAGCTTGGAGGCGGGGGGGCCCTCCTCTGGAAACACCATATATTTT
TRBD2,NA,TRBJ2-1,TRBV5-1,CASSSGLPPNEQFF,TGCGCCAGCAGCTCGGGACTACCCCCCAATGAGCAGTTCTTC
NA,few,TRBJ2-5,TRBV5-1,CASSLEAAYETQYF,TGCGCCAGCAGCTTGGAGGCGGCGTATGAGACCCAGTACTTC
TRBD2,NA,TRBJ2-1,TRBV11-2,CASSLAGRGVYNEQFF,TGTGCCAGCAGCTTAGCCGGGCGGGGGGTCTACAATGAGCAGTTCTTC
TRBD1,NA,TRBJ1-2,TRBV27,CASRGTGAYGYTF,TGTGCCAGCAGGGGGACAGGGGCCTATGGCTACACCTTC
TRBD2,NA,TRBJ2-2,TRBV5-5,CASSSPLAGVNTGELFF,TGTGCCAGCAGCTCGCCCCTAGCGGGGGTGAACACCGGGGAGCTGTTTTTT
NA,NA,TRBJ2-7,TRBV12-5,CASAPHGNEQYF,TGTGCTAGTGCCCCACACGGGAACGAGCAGTACTTC
NA,once,TRBJ1-1,TRBV12-3/TRBV12-4,CASTVGPSEAFF,TGTGCCAGCACTGTTGGGCCGAGTGAAGCTTTCTTT
NA,NA,TRBJ1-1,TRBV5-1,CASSDPKQGRTEAFF,TGCGCCAGCAGCGACCCTAAACAGGGTCGCACTGAAGCTTTCTTT
NA,NA,TRBJ2-6,TRBV7-9,CASSLTTGGAAGANVLTF,TGTGCCAGCAGCTTAACGACGGGGGGCGCGGCTGGGGCCAACGTCCTGACTTTC
NA,NA,TRBJ2-3,TRBV5-1,CASSSTSSASSTDTQYF,TGCGCCAGCAGCTCAACTTCTAGCGCCTCTAGCACAGATACGCAGTATTTT
NA,once,TRBJ2-6,TRBV6-5,CASSALGDGANVLTF,TGTGCCAGCAGCGCTCTCGGAGACGGGGCCAACGTCCTGACTTTC
NA,NA,TRBJ2-7,TRBV19,CASSPGTPYEQYF,TGTGCCAGTAGTCCCGGGACACCCTACGAGCAGTACTTC
NA,NA,TRBJ1-2,TRBV6-1,CASSEEVTATYGYTF,TGTGCCAGCAGTGAAGAGGTGACAGCTACCTATGGCTACACCTTC
TRBD1,NA,TRBJ1-2,TRBV2,CASSGPRQGENGYTF,TGTGCCAGCAGTGGCCCTCGACAGGGAGAGAATGGCTACACCTTC
NA,NA,TRBJ1-2,TRBV4-1,CASSHSGTRYGYTF,TGCGCCAGCAGCCATTCCGGGACACGCTATGGCTACACCTTC
TRBD1,NA,TRBJ1-4,TRBV7-9,CASSAPGTANEKLFF,TGTGCCAGCAGCGCCCCCGGGACAGCTAATGAAAAACTGTTTTTT
NA,few,TRBJ2-2,TRBV5-1,CASSLASAGWPGELFF,TGCGCCAGCAGCTTGGCGTCGGCAGGGTGGCCCGGGGAGCTGTTTTTT
NA,NA,TRBJ2-1,TRBV12-3/TRBV12-4,CASSPTGINEQFF,TGTGCCAGCAGTCCCACAGGAATCAATGAGCAGTTCTTC
NA,NA,TRBJ2-3,TRBV3-1/TRBV3-2,CASSQRLGGTDTQYF,TGTGCCAGCAGCCAAAGGCTAGGGGGAACAGATACGCAGTATTTT
NA,NA,TRBJ1-2,TRBV7-9,CASSFPGVNYGYTF,TGTGCCAGCAGCTTCCCAGGGGTCAACTATGGCTACACCTTC
NA,NA,TRBJ1-4,TRBV28,CASSGRGLQYEKLFF,TGTGCCAGCAGTGGGAGGGGCCTCCAGTATGAAAAACTGTTTTTT
NA,NA,TRBJ1-1,TRBV10-3,CAIRYTGTTEAFF,TGTGCCATCAGGTACACAGGGACCACTGAAGCTTTCTTT